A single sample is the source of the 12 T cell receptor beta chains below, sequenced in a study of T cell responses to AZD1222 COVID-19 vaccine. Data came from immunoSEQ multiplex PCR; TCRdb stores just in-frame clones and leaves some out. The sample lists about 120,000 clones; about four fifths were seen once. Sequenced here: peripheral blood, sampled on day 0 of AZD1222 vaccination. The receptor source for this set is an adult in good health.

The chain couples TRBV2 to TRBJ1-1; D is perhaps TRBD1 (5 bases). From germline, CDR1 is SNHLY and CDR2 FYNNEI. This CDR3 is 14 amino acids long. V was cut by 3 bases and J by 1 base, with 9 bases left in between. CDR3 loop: CASSEQGPNTEAFF. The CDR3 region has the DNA TGTGCCAGCAGTGAGCAGGGACCGAACACTGAAGCTTTCTTT.

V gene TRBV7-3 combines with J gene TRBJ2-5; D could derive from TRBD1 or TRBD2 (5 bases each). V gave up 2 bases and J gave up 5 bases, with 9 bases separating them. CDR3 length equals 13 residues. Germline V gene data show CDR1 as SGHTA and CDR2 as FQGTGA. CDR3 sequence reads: CASSLREGETQYF. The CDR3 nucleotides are TGTGCCAGCAGCTTACGTGAGGGGGAGACCCAGTACTTC.

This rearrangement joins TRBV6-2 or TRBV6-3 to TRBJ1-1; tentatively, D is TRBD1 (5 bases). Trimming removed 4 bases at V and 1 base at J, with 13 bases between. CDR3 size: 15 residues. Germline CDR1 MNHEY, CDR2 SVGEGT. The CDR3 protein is CASSSYGRGNTEAFF. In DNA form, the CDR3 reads TGTGCCAGCAGTTCTTATGGGAGGGGGAACACTGAAGCTTTCTTT.

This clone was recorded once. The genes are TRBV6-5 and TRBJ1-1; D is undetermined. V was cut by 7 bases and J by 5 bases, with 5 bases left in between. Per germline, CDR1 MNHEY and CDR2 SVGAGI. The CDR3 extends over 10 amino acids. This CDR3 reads CASKWTEAFF. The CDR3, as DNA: TGTGCCAGCAAGTGGACTGAAGCTTTCTTT.

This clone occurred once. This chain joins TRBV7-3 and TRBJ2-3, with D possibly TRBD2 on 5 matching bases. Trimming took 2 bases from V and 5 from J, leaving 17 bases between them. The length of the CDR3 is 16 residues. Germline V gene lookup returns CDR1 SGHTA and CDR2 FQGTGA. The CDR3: CASSLEGRARGDTQYF. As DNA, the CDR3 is TGTGCCAGCAGCTTAGAAGGGCGGGCCCGGGGAGATACGCAGTATTTT.

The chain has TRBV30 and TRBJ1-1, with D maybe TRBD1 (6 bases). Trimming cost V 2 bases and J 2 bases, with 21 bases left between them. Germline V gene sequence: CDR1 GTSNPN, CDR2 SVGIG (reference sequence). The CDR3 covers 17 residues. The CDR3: CAWSSTIKGQTNTEAFF. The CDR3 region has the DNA TGTGCCTGGAGTTCCACCATAAAAGGACAGACTAACACTGAAGCTTTCTTT.

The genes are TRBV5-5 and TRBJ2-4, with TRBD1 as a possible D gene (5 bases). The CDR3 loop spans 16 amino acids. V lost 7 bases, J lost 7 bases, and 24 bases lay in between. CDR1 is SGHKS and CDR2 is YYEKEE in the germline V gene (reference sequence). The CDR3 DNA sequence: TGTGCCAGCTCCCCCTCCAGGCCCGCTCAGGGCAACATTCAGTACTTC. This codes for CASSPSRPAQGNIQYF.

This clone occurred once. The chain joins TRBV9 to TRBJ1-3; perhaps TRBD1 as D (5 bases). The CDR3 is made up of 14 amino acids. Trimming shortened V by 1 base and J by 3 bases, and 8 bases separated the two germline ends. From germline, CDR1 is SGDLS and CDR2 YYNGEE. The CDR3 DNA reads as TGTGCCAGCAGCGTACAGGGAGTTGGAAACACCATATATTTT. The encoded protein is CASSVQGVGNTIYF.

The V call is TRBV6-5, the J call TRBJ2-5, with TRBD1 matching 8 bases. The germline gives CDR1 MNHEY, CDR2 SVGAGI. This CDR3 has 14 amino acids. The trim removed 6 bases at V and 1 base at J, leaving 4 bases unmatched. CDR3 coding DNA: TGTGCCAGCAGACGCACAGGGGGCCAAGAGACCCAGTACTTC. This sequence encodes CASRRTGGQETQYF.

The chain's CDR3 is CASSPSEIHYNEQFF. CDR3 in DNA: TGTGCCAGCAGCCCATCAGAGATACACTACAATGAGCAGTTCTTC. This sequence joins TRBV7-2 and TRBJ2-1, with no clear D. The CDR3 consists of 15 residues. CDR1 is SGHTA and CDR2 is FQGNSA in the germline V gene. Between the trimmed V and J ends, which lost 5 bases and 3 bases, there was a span of 14 bases.

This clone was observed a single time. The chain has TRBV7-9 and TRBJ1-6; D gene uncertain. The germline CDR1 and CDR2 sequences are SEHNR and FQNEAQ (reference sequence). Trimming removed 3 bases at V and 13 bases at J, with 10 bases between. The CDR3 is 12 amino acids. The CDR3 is CASSLSDGPLHF. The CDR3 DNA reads TGTGCCAGCAGCTTGTCGGATGGTCCCCTCCACTTT.

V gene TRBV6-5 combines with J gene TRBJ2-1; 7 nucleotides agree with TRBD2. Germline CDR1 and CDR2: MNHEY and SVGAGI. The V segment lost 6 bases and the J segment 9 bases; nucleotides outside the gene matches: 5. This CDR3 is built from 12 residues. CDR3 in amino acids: CASRTSKFEQFF. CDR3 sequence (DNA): TGTGCCAGCAGGACTAGCAAGTTTGAGCAGTTCTTC.